This record covers a single T cell receptor (beta chain). The data were produced by immunoSEQ multiplex PCR, yet TCRdb's version contains in-frame clones alone and is incomplete. The table lists 70,000 to 95,000 clones, roughly 93% of them singletons. This sample is part of a study of siplizumab effects on memory and regulatory T cells. From germline, CDR1 is LNHDA and CDR2 SQIVND (reference sequence). The CDR3 totals 13 residues. Deletions cut 7 bases from V and 4 bases from J, with 11 bases between. The clonotype was recovered from a human donor in good health. The gene calls are TRBV19 and TRBJ1-3; D is unclear. Sequenced: CD8+ T cells sorted from blood. CDR3 sequence (DNA): TGTGCCAGTACCCCGACTCGAGGAAACACCATATATTTT. Translation: CASTPTRGNTIYF.